Listed below are T cell receptor beta chains from one sample, sequenced in a study of blood T cell repertoires in COVID-19. Some clones are missing from TCRdb's copy, which holds only in-frame ones; the method was immunoSEQ multiplex PCR. Of under 250,000 clones detected, about 87% appear once; the ten largest clones hold approximately 2.5%. Source material: peripheral blood. Every receptor here comes from a man aged 25-45 years with COVID-19, enrolled during active disease. Both conserved end residues are part of each CDR3. The D gene is left open where the match is weak. Not every row has a clone size; where given, it reads once, few, many or a size class.

clone_size: NA; v_call: TRBV6-5; j_call: TRBJ2-2; d_call: NA; cdr3_nt: TGTGCCAGCAGTCAACAGGGTTTGGCCGGGGAGCTGTTTTTT; cdr3_aa: CASSQQGLAGELFF
clone_size: few; v_call: TRBV4-3; j_call: TRBJ1-1; d_call: NA; cdr3_nt: TGCGCCAGCAGCCAAGATCTCCTGACCTGGAGTAACACTGAAGCTTTCTTT; cdr3_aa: CASSQDLLTWSNTEAFF
clone_size: NA; v_call: TRBV5-1; j_call: TRBJ2-3; d_call: TRBD2; cdr3_nt: TGCGCCAGCAGCCCCATCCCAAGACTAGCGGCCACAGATACGCAGTATTTT; cdr3_aa: CASSPIPRLAATDTQYF
clone_size: NA; v_call: TRBV7-7; j_call: TRBJ2-5; d_call: TRBD1; cdr3_nt: TGTGCCAGCAGCGATAAGGGGGGCCTCCGAGGACAGGGTTACGAGACCCAGTACTTC; cdr3_aa: CASSDKGGLRGQGYETQYF
clone_size: NA; v_call: TRBV19; j_call: TRBJ2-1; d_call: TRBD2; cdr3_nt: TGTGCCAGTGGTACTAGCGGGACAGAGAATGAGCAGTTCTTC; cdr3_aa: CASGTSGTENEQFF
clone_size: NA; v_call: TRBV5-4; j_call: TRBJ1-4; d_call: NA; cdr3_nt: TGTGCCAGCAGCCTATCGTTTAATGAAAAACTGTTTTTT; cdr3_aa: CASSLSFNEKLFF
clone_size: NA; v_call: TRBV6-5; j_call: TRBJ1-1; d_call: TRBD1; cdr3_nt: TGTGCCACCTTGCCGGGACAGGGGGTTATCACTGAAGCTTTCTTT; cdr3_aa: CATLPGQGVITEAFF
clone_size: NA; v_call: TRBV29-1; j_call: TRBJ2-3; d_call: TRBD2; cdr3_nt: TGCAGCGTTCTCCCCAGCGGGACCACAGATACGCAGTATTTT; cdr3_aa: CSVLPSGTTDTQYF
clone_size: NA; v_call: TRBV5-1; j_call: TRBJ1-3; d_call: NA; cdr3_nt: TGCGCCAGCAGCTTTTGGGACTCGGGCTCGGGAAACACCATATATTTT; cdr3_aa: CASSFWDSGSGNTIYF
clone_size: NA; v_call: TRBV4-3; j_call: TRBJ2-1; d_call: TRBD2; cdr3_nt: TGCGCCAGCAGCCAAGATTGGGGGTGGGAGGGTTCCTACAATGAGCAGTTCTTC; cdr3_aa: CASSQDWGWEGSYNEQFF
clone_size: NA; v_call: TRBV6-2/TRBV6-3; j_call: TRBJ2-7; d_call: TRBD1; cdr3_nt: TGTGCCAGCAGTAACCGGGACAGGGGAGCCTACGAGCAGTACTTC; cdr3_aa: CASSNRDRGAYEQYF
clone_size: NA; v_call: TRBV11-3; j_call: TRBJ2-1; d_call: TRBD1; cdr3_nt: TGTGCCAGCAGCTTAGCGGCTGGACAGGGGTTAAATGAGCAGTTCTTC; cdr3_aa: CASSLAAGQGLNEQFF
clone_size: NA; v_call: TRBV19; j_call: TRBJ2-2; d_call: NA; cdr3_nt: TGTGCCAGTACCCCATGGAGCTACCCGAACACCGGGGAGCTGTTTTTT; cdr3_aa: CASTPWSYPNTGELFF
clone_size: NA; v_call: TRBV19; j_call: TRBJ2-7; d_call: TRBD2; cdr3_nt: TGTGCCAGTAGTCCTCGAGGACTAGCGGGGGTTATATACGAGCAGTACTTC; cdr3_aa: CASSPRGLAGVIYEQYF
clone_size: NA; v_call: TRBV2; j_call: TRBJ1-4; d_call: NA; cdr3_nt: TGTGCCAGCAGTGACTCCAGGGTCGGTGGTGAAAAACTGTTTTTT; cdr3_aa: CASSDSRVGGEKLFF